The source of this T cell receptor beta chain is a study of blood T cell repertoires in COVID-19. Looking at the study overall: Acute-phase and convalescent COVID-19 samples originated in the United States, Italy and Spain. Sources were T cells, B-cell-depleted T cells, or PBMCs; the material itself was cDNA or gDNA.

The CDR3 loop spans 13 amino acids. Germline CDR1 and CDR2: MNHEY and SVGAGI. Trimming pared 7 bases from V and 2 bases from J, leaving 11 bases between. Under the authors' procedure: How many nucleated cells were present was estimated from reference gene primer amplification. Profiled with immunoSEQ multiplex PCR; TCRdb holds only in-frame clones, not every one. V and J calls and clone size are as listed in that table; D and trimming were resolved from the DNA. The sample has about 62,000 clones; about nine tenths are singletons. V and J are TRBV6-5 and TRBJ1-2, with unresolved D. This TCR was recovered from a woman older than 75 with acute or convalescent COVID-19. Sequenced input: peripheral blood. CDR3 in DNA: TGTGCCAGCACCAGACACCTGAACTATGGCTACACCTTC. It is translated as CASTRHLNYGYTF.